The T cell receptor (beta chain) described here comes from a study of shared clonotypes between healthy human individuals (TCRdb year 2020). Context from the whole study: The cohort comprised a couple of women and a few men aged 18 to 49 years. To estimate repertoire size and how much clonotypes are shared between individuals, the study performed deep sequencing of blood TCR repertoires from roughly five healthy adults. Libraries were prepared and TCR repertoires were sequenced by different laboratories using diverse techniques, in order to increase sequencing depth and limit assay-specific biases. Per donor, leukapheresis produced somewhere between about 0.85 and 8.9 billion PBMCs.

The donors were healthy, HIV-negative adults who had no recently reported acute infections or vaccinations. Every donor was a Caucasian adult residing in Nashville, Tennessee, USA. For unsorted samples, 70 million to 95 million PBMCs were counted, and genomic DNA was extracted using the QIAamp DNA Blood Mini kit. Blood was collected by leukapheresis, and PBMCs were isolated by Ficoll-Histopaque density gradient centrifugation and then cryopreserved in liquid nitrogen vapor phase. CDR1 and CDR2 (SGHTA, FQGNSA) derive from the germline V gene. The CDR3, from cysteine to phenylalanine, totals 15 residues. Only the CDR3 part of the read is kept: 45 bases, read in frame from the first base. The germline V and J ends show losses of 0 bases and 3 bases respectively, and no gene match explains 5 bases of the junction. Overall study results and their limits: Because the study included only a small number of donors, the genetic and exposure-history diversity represented was limited. Sampling was restricted to blood, and TCR repertoires in tissues likely differ from the TCR repertoires found in blood. Based on pairwise subsampling, the degree of clonotype sharing among donors was expected to be affected by sequencing depth.

TCR CDR3 regions were amplified from genomic DNA by multiplex PCR using the deep immunoSEQ assay. For each cell subset, the extracted genomic DNA was distributed evenly across all wells of several immunoSEQ 96-well plates, and each plate served as one replicate. For unsorted PBMC, approximately 0.3 ug of genomic DNA, equivalent to approximately 30,000 T cell genomes, went into each replicate PCR. Genomic DNA from unsorted PBMC was sequenced over ten immunoSEQ deep assay plates. Purified libraries were quantified with a Qubit 3.0 fluorometer, sized on a Bioanalyzer 2100, and re-quantified with the KAPA Library Quantification kit. Each immunoSEQ 96-well plate was sequenced on its own single-read 150-cycle Illumina NextSeq 550 flow cell. Per the source publication's procedure: Because only junctional sequences without quality scores were contained in the immunoSEQ output, filtering matching that applied to full-length reads could not be performed. Sequences were annotated with PyIR, a Python wrapper for IgBLAST v1.9, using IMGT germline references to assign V/J genes and CDR3. Reads with weak V/J assignments (E-value above 1e-6), missing CDR3, stop codons, out-of-frame junctions, or ambiguous translated residues were removed. V3J clonotypes were defined as sequences sharing an identical inferred V gene, J gene, and CDR3 amino acid sequence. The percentage overlap between two repertoires was calculated by dividing the number of shared unique clonotypes by the size of the smaller repertoire. Richness of each repertoire was evaluated using RTK rarefaction, the Chao1 estimator, and Recon v2.1 estimates of unobserved clonotypes. TCRdb took this table from immuneACCESS and kept in-frame rearrangements with V and J called. Such tables lack part of the clones; where checked against another copy, unresolved V genes explain under half of the gap, and the rest is unexplained. That table gives V, J and clone size, and the DNA gave D and trimming. The sample table holds around 500,000 clones, of which roughly 77% were seen once. Of the sample, less than 15% falls within the top ten clones.

Details on this clone: Its antigen has not been determined. Base quality data are lacking; no much larger clone is found one base away.

Specimen: PBMCs. The clonotype was recovered from a woman in her thirties or forties in good health. Some clones in this sample may be carry-over from other donors' samples. The V gene is TRBV7-2 and the J gene is TRBJ2-7; 7 bases in the junction line up with TRBD2. The base sequence is TGTGCCAGCAGCTTAGCAGTGACTAGCAGCTACGAGCAGTACTTC. This is translated as CASSLAVTSSYEQYF.